The next 15 T cell receptor beta chains were all read from a single sample in a study of T cells in Graves' hyperthyroidism and ophthalmopathy. From RNA transcripts, TCR beta CDR3 regions were amplified. Primed by the HTBI set, a first-round RT-PCR was run on the TCR CDR3. MiXCR was run by TCRdb on the multiplex PCR reads, yielding one entry per CDR3 protein. Here the sample spans about 460,000 distinct CDR3 sequences, about 22% being singletons. Sequencing was done on a sample of blood. Receptors were obtained from a woman between 65 and 79 years old with Graves' ophthalmopathy.

The table lists this clonotype with many counts. The CDR3 sequence: CASGDRPEAFF. For the CDR3, the DNA is TGTGCCAGCGGGGATAGGCCTGAAGCTTTCTTT. This chain connects TRBV6-1 to TRBJ1-1; D is unclear. The CDR3 consists of 11 residues. V shed 8 bases and J shed 6 bases, with 10 bases lying between them. In germline, CDR1 is MNHNS, CDR2 SASEGT.

The gene calls are TRBV5-1 and TRBJ1-2; no reliable D call. The CDR3 is 13 amino acids. V shed 2 bases and J shed 8 bases, with 13 bases lying between them. Per the germline V gene, CDR1 is SGHRS and CDR2 is YFSETQ. In DNA, the CDR3 is TGCGCCAGCAGCTTAGCCCCCCGCAGGGGCTACACCTTC. It specifies CASSLAPRRGYTF. The variable domain in full, with the rest retrieved from reference TRBV5-1 and TRBJ1-2, is KAGVTQTPRYLIKTRGQQVTLSCSPISGHRSVSWYQQTPGQGLQFLFEYFSETQRNKGNFPGRFSGRQFSNSRSEMNVSTLELGDSALYLCASSLAPRRGYTFGSGTRLTVV.

The chain joins TRBV3-1 to TRBJ1-2; TRBD1 might be the D (6 bases). The CDR3 is 14 residues long. The V and J ends lost 6 bases and 1 base respectively, with 12 bases between them. CDR1 and CDR2 (germline): LGHDT, YNNKEL (reference sequence). CDR3 region: CASSLDRFNYGYTF. For the CDR3, the DNA is TGTGCCAGCAGTCTTGACAGGTTTAACTATGGCTACACCTTC.

The rearrangement uses TRBV9 and TRBJ1-4; possible D gene TRBD1, 5 bases. Trimming cost V 0 bases and J 4 bases, with 10 bases left between them. The CDR3 has 15 amino acids. The germline gives CDR1 SGDLS, CDR2 YYNGEE. CDR3 nucleotides: TGTGCCAGCAGCGTAGCTTCGACAGATAATGAAAAACTGTTTTTT. As protein: CASSVASTDNEKLFF.

A few counts support this clonotype. The chain is built from TRBV4-2 and TRBJ2-5; D gene ambiguous. Trimming took off 0 bases at V and 4 bases at J, with 12 bases between the two ends. This CDR3 is 15 amino acids long. Germline assignment: CDR1 LGHNA and CDR2 YNFKEQ. CDR3 amino acids: CASSQDLWVVETQYF. CDR3 nucleotides: TGTGCCAGCAGCCAAGACCTATGGGTAGTAGAGACCCAGTACTTC.

The rearrangement joins TRBV9 to TRBJ1-1; the D gene is possibly TRBD1 (5 bases). The CDR3 sequence is 17 residues long. Trimming took 3 bases from V and 1 from J, leaving 19 bases between them. Germline V gene sequence: CDR1 SGDLS, CDR2 YYNGEE. CDR3 residues: CASSAPNGAFGNTEAFF. DNA of the CDR3: TGTGCCAGCAGCGCACCAAACGGGGCATTTGGGAACACTGAAGCTTTCTTT.

The chain links TRBV29-1 to TRBJ2-3; no clear D. The CDR3 has 11 residues. V shed 3 bases and J shed 2 bases, with 3 bases lying between them. From germline, CDR1 is SQVTM and CDR2 ANQGSEA. The CDR3 DNA is TGCAGCGTTGAGTACACAGATACGCAGTATTTT. Protein: CSVEYTDTQYF.

This clonotype was counted a few times. V is TRBV20-1 and J is TRBJ1-2; 7 positions match TRBD1. Germline CDR1 reads DFQATT; CDR2 reads SNEGSKA (reference sequence). The CDR3 has 12 amino acids. V shed 6 bases and J 8 bases; nucleotides not matched to a gene: 9. CDR3 nucleotide sequence: TGCAGTGCAGGTGACAGGGCCCAAGGCTACACCTTC. As protein: CSAGDRAQGYTF.

The chain employs TRBV4-3 and TRBJ2-5; 9 bases align to TRBD1. Germline V gene lookup returns CDR1 LGHNA and CDR2 YSLEER. The CDR3 runs 15 residues. V trimming: 1 base; J trimming: 6 bases; junction bases outside the gene matches: 6. The CDR3 sequence is CASSQGTGGAKTQYF. The CDR3 nucleotides read TGCGCCAGCAGCCAAGGCACAGGGGGCGCAAAGACCCAGTACTTC.

V is TRBV7-2 and J is TRBJ2-3; 15 nucleotides match TRBD2. The CDR3 is made up of 19 amino acids. The V gene's germline CDR1 is SGHTA and CDR2 FQGNSA. The V and J ends lost 1 base and 5 bases, in that order; junction bases with no gene match: 10. The CDR3 DNA is TGTGCCAGCAGCTTAGAAAAGGGAGGACTAGCGGGAGGGGGAGATACGCAGTATTTT. It yields the protein CASSLEKGGLAGGGDTQYF. The full variable domain, rest sourced from reference TRBV7-2 and TRBJ2-3, is GAGVSQSPSNKVTEKGKDVELRCDPISGHTALYWYRQSLGQGLEFLIYFQGNSAPDKSGLPSDRFSAERTGGSVSTLTIQRTQQEDSAVYLCASSLEKGGLAGGGDTQYFGPGTRLTVL.

The V gene is TRBV20-1, the J gene TRBJ2-1; TRBD2 matches at 13 bases. This CDR3 spans 20 amino acids. CDR1 is DFQATT, CDR2 SNEGSKA, per germline (reference sequence). J lost 4 bases, V lost 6 bases, and 21 bases had no gene match. The DNA of the CDR3 is TGCAGTGCGCCGGTTGCCGCCCACCAATGGACTAGCGGGAGTTACAATGAGCAGTTCTTC. Translation gives CSAPVAAHQWTSGSYNEQFF.

In this sample, this clonotype turned up a few times. The chain employs TRBV18 and TRBJ2-7; no definite D call. V was clipped by 0 bases and J by 4 bases, with 10 bases between them. CDR1 and CDR2 (germline): KGHSH, LQKENI. The CDR3 runs 14 residues. The CDR3 DNA is TGTGCCAGCTCACCACCGAAGCCCCGATACGAGCAGTACTTC. Protein product: CASSPPKPRYEQYF.

The genes are TRBV12-5 and TRBJ1-1; D unresolved. There are 12 residues in the CDR3. CDR1 is LGHNT, CDR2 FRNRAP, per germline. The V end lost 5 bases, the J end lost 5 bases, and 9 bases lay between the germline ends. For the CDR3, the DNA is TGTGCTAGTGGTCGGGAGCCTACTGAAGCTTTCTTT. Its translation is CASGREPTEAFF.

V and J are TRBV19 and TRBJ1-3; the match to TRBD1 covers 9 bases. The CDR3 has 14 residues. V shed 10 bases and J 7 bases; nucleotides not matched to a gene: 11. Per the germline V gene, CDR1 is LNHDA and CDR2 is SQIVND (reference sequence). The CDR3 bases are TGTGCCACCAGAAGGACAGGGGATTCCAACACCATATATTTT. Protein sequence: CATRRTGDSNTIYF.

This rearrangement joins TRBV6-5 to TRBJ1-2, with D possibly being TRBD1 (5 bases). Germline loops: CDR1 MNHEY, CDR2 SVGAGI. V lost 0 bases to trimming and J lost 2 bases, with 10 bases between them. The CDR3 runs to 15 residues. The CDR3 DNA reads TGTGCCAGCAGTTACTCGATTTGGGGGAACTATGGCTACACCTTC. Amino acids: CASSYSIWGNYGYTF.